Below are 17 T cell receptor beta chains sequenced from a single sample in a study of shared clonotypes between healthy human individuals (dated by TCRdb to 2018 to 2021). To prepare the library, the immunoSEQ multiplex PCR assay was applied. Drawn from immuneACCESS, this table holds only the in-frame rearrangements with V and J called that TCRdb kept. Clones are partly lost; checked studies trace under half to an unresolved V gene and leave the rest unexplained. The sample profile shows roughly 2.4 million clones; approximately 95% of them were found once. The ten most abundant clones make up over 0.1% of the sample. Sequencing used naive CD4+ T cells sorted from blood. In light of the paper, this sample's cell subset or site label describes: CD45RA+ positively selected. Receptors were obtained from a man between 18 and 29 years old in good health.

CDR3 nucleotide sequence: TGCGCCAGCAGCTTGGCCAGGGACAAGAACACTGAAGCTTTCTTT. Translated, it gives CASSLARDKNTEAFF. The chain recombines TRBV5-1 with TRBJ1-1; weak D call: TRBD1 (6 bases). There are 15 residues in the CDR3. Germline V lookup: CDR1 SGHRS, CDR2 YFSETQ. V lost 0 bases, J lost 1 base, and 10 bases lay in between.

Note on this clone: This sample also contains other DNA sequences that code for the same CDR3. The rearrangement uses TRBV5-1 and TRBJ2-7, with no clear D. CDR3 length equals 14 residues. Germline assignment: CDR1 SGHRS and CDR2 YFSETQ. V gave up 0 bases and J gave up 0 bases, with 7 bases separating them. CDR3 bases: TGCGCCAGCAGCTTGGACGTACTCTCCTACGAGCAGTACTTC. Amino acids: CASSLDVLSYEQYF.

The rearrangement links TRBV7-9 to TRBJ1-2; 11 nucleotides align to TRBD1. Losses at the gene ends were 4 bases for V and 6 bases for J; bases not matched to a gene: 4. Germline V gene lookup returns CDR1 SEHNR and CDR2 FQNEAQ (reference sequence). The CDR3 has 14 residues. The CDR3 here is CASSWGQGVNGYTF. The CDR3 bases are TGTGCCAGCAGCTGGGGACAGGGGGTTAATGGCTACACCTTC. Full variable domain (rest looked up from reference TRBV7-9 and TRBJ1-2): DTGVSQNPRHKITKRGQNVTFRCDPISEHNRLYWYRQTLGQGPEFLTYFQNEAQLEKSRLLSDRFSAERPKGSFSTLEIQRTEQGDSAMYLCASSWGQGVNGYTFGSGTRLTVV.

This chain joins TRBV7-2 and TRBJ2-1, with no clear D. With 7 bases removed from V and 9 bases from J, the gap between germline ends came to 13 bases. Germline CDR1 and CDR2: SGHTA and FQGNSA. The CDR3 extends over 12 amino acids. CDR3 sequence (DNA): TGTGCCAGCACCCCCGGGTGGGCTGAGCAGTTCTTC. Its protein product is CASTPGWAEQFF. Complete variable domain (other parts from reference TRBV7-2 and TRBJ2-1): GAGVSQSPSNKVTEKGKDVELRCDPISGHTALYWYRQSLGQGLEFLIYFQGNSAPDKSGLPSDRFSAERTGGSVSTLTIQRTQQEDSAVYLCASTPGWAEQFFGPGTRLTVL.

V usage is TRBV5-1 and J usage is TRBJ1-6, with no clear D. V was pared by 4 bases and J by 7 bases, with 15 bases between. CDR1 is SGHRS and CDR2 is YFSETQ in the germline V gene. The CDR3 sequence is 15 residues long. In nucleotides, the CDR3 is TGCGCCAGCAGCGAGGTAGAGACTTCAAATTCACCCCTCCACTTT. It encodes CASSEVETSNSPLHF.

As DNA, the CDR3 is TGTGCCAGCAGCTTAGTACGTGAAGGCAGGGGGGGCAATCAGCCCCAGCATTTT. It specifies CASSLVREGRGGNQPQHF. The J gene is TRBJ1-5, the V gene TRBV7-9, with TRBD1 matching over 7 bases. Losses at the gene ends were 1 base for V and 2 bases for J; bases not matched to a gene: 11. This CDR3 has 18 amino acids. The germline gives CDR1 SEHNR, CDR2 FQNEAQ (reference sequence).

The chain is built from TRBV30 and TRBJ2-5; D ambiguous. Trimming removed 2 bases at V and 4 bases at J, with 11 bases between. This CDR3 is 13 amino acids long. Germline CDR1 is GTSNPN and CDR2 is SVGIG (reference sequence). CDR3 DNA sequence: TGTGCCTGGAGTAGGGCGTCCCGAGAGACCCAGTACTTC. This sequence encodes CAWSRASRETQYF.

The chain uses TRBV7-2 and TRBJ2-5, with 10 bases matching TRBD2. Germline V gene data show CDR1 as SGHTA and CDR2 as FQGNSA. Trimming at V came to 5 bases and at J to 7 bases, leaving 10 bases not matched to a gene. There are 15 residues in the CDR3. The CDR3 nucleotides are TGTGCCAGCAGCGCGAAGGGACTAGCGATCGGGACCCAGTACTTC. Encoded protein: CASSAKGLAIGTQYF.

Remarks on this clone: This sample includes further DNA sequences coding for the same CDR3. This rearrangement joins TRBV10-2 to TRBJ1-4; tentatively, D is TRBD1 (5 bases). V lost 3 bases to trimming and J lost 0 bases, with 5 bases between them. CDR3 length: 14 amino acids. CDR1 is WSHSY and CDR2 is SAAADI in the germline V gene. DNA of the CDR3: TGCGCCAGCAGTGACAGGGCAACTAATGAAAAACTGTTTTTT. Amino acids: CASSDRATNEKLFF.

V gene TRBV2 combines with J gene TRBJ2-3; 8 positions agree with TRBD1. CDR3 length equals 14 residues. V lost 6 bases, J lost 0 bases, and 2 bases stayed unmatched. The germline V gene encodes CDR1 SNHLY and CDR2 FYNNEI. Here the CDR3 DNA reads TGTGCCAGCAGGGGACAGGTTAGCACAGATACGCAGTATTTT. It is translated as CASRGQVSTDTQYF.

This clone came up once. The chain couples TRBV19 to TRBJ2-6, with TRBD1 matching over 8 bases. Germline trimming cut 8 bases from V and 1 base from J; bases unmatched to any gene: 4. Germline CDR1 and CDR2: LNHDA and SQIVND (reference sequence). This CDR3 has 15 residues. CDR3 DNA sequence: TGTGCCAGTGGACAGGGAGAATCTGGGGCCAACGTCCTGACTTTC. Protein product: CASGQGESGANVLTF.

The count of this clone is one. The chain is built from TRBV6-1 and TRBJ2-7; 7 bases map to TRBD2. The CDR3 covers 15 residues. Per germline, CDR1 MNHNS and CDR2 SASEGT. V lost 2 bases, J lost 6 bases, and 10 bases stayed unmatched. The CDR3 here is CASSELFGGVGEQYF. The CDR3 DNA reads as TGTGCCAGCAGTGAATTATTTGGGGGGGTCGGCGAGCAGTACTTC.

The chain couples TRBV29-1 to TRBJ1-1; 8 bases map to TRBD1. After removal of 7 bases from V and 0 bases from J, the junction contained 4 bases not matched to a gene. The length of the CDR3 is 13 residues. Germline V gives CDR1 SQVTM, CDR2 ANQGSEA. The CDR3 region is CSADRGLNTEAFF. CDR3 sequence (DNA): TGCAGCGCAGACAGGGGTTTGAACACTGAAGCTTTCTTT.

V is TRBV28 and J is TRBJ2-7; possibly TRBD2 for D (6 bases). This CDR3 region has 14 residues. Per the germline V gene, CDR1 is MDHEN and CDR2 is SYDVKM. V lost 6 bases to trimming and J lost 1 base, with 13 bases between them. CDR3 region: CASRSTGLSYEQYF. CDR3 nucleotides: TGTGCCAGCAGATCGACGGGACTTTCCTACGAGCAGTACTTC.

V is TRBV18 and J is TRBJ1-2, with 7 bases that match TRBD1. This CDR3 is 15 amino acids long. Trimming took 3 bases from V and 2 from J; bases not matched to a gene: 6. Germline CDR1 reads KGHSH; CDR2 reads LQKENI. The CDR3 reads CASSPTGPGNYGYTF. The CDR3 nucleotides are TGTGCCAGCTCACCGACAGGGCCGGGGAACTATGGCTACACCTTC.

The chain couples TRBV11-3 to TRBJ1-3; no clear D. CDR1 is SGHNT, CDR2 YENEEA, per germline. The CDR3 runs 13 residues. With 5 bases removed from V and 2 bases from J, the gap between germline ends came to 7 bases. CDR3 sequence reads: CASSLGAGNTIYF. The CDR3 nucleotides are TGTGCCAGCAGCCTCGGGGCTGGAAACACCATATATTTT.

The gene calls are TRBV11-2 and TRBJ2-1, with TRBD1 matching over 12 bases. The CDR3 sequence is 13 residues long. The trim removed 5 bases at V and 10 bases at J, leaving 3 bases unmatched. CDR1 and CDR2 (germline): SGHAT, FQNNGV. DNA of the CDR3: TGTGCCAGCAGCGGGACAGGGGGCAGGGAGCAGTTCTTC. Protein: CASSGTGGREQFF.